This T cell receptor beta chain was profiled in a study of Ad26.COV2.S vaccination and SARS-CoV-2 variants. The treatment: roughly 20 received Ad26.COV2.S at low or high dose, single or two shots; roughly five received placebo; per-sample allocation not given. Day 63 following the first vaccine or placebo injection was when the samples were taken. Profiling relied on immunoSEQ multiplex PCR, and the TCRdb table lists in-frame clones only, not all of them. The data contain 430,000 or so clones, 89% of them singletons. V trimming: 6 bases; J trimming: 5 bases; junction bases outside the gene matches: 13. Germline V CDR1 and CDR2: SNHLY, FYNNEI. The CDR3 extends over 15 amino acids.

The chain links TRBV2 to TRBJ2-7; 7 positions match TRBD1. The receptor's source is a person between 18 and 65 years old who received the Ad26.COV2.S COVID-19 vaccine or a placebo. The material was peripheral blood, obtained in a trial of Ad26.COV2.S vaccine versus placebo. In DNA, the CDR3 is TGTGCCAGCAGCCGAGTCACAGGGGCTTTCGACGAGCAGTACGTC. As protein: CASSRVTGAFDEQYV.